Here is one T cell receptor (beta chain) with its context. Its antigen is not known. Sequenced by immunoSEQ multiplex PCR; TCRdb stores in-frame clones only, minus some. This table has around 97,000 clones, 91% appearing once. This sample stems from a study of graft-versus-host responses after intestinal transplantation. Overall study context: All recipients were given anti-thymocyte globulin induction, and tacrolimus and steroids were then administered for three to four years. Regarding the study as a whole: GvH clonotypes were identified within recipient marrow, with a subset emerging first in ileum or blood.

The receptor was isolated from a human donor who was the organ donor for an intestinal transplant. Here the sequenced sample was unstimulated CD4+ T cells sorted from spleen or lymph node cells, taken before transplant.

The DNA for the CDR3 is TGTGCCAGCAGCTTTACTAGCGGGGCAGATACGCAGTATTTT. Its translation is CASSFTSGADTQYF. This chain uses TRBV11-2 with TRBJ2-3; the match to TRBD2 covers 10 bases. CDR1 is SGHAT and CDR2 is FQNNGV in the germline V gene. V was clipped by 3 bases and J by 4 bases; unmatched bases: 1. The CDR3 has 14 residues.